Below are 17 T cell receptor beta chains sequenced from a single sample in a study of blood T cell repertoires in COVID-19. Assay used: immunoSEQ multiplex PCR; TCRdb lists only in-frame clones, some missing. The data contain 120,000 to 150,000 clones, approximately 83% of them singletons. The specimen was peripheral blood. These receptors all come from a woman aged 55-69 years with COVID-19, enrolled during active disease.

The chain has TRBV7-7 and TRBJ2-7; unclear D gene. Germline V gene lookup returns CDR1 SSHAT and CDR2 FNYEAQ (reference sequence). The length of the CDR3 is 13 residues. V lost 1 base, J lost 2 bases, and 6 bases lay in between. CDR3 loop: CASSLGRAYEQYF. The CDR3 region has the DNA TGTGCCAGCAGCTTAGGCCGGGCCTACGAGCAGTACTTC.

CDR3 protein: CASKRPGDRYTGELFF. The CDR3, as DNA: TGTGCCAGTAAGCGACCCGGGGACAGATACACCGGGGAGCTGTTTTTT. This rearrangement joins TRBV19 to TRBJ2-2; 7 bases match TRBD1. The germline V gene encodes CDR1 LNHDA and CDR2 SQIVND (reference sequence). With 7 bases clipped from V and 3 bases from J, the junction kept 11 bases outside the gene matches. The length of the CDR3 is 16 residues.

The table lists this clone with a count of one. V is TRBV9 and J is TRBJ2-7, with TRBD1 matching over 7 bases. The CDR3 is made up of 13 amino acids. With 5 bases clipped from V and 6 bases from J, the junction kept 8 bases outside the gene matches. Germline assignment: CDR1 SGDLS and CDR2 YYNGEE. The CDR3, as DNA: TGTGCCAGCAGTCATGACAGGGCGTCCGAGCAGTACTTC. It codes for CASSHDRASEQYF.

This chain joins TRBV3-1 (or the pseudogene TRBV3-2) and TRBJ2-1; TRBD2 matches 11 bases. V shed 0 bases, J shed 9 bases, and the junction held 7 bases outside the gene matches. The CDR3 is made up of 16 amino acids. Germline V gene sequence: CDR1 LGHDT, CDR2 YNNKEL (reference sequence). The CDR3 loop reads CASSQDLSGGAGEQFF. The CDR3 region has the DNA TGTGCCAGCAGCCAAGACCTTAGCGGGGGGGCTGGTGAGCAGTTCTTC.

The rearrangement links TRBV11-3 to TRBJ2-3; D not certain. The V gene lost 3 bases and the J gene lost 6 bases, with 7 bases spanning the gap. The CDR3 spans 12 residues. Germline V gene lookup returns CDR1 SGHNT and CDR2 YENEEA. The chain's CDR3 is CASSFGFDTQYF. CDR3 sequence (DNA): TGTGCCAGCAGCTTCGGTTTCGATACGCAGTATTTT. Drawing the rest from reference TRBV11-3 and TRBJ2-3, the complete variable domain is EAGVVQSPRYKIIEKKQPVAFWCNPISGHNTLYWYLQNLGQGPELLIRYENEEAVDDSQLPKDRFSAERLKGVDSTLKIQPAELGDSAVYLCASSFGFDTQYFGPGTRLTVL.

The chain carries TRBV27 and TRBJ2-5; TRBD2 matches 8 bases. Germline assignment: CDR1 MNHEY and CDR2 SMNVEV (reference sequence). J lost 4 bases, V lost 6 bases, and 7 bases had no gene match. The CDR3 sequence is 14 residues long. The CDR3: CASSLAGTVETQYF. CDR3 DNA: TGTGCCAGCAGCTTAGCGGGGACTGTAGAGACCCAGTACTTC.

The gene calls are TRBV11-2 and TRBJ1-2; D possibly corresponds to TRBD1 (5 bases). Germline lookup yields CDR1 SGHAT and CDR2 FQNNGV. The CDR3 is 15 residues long. Trimming removed 6 bases at V and 1 base at J, with 15 bases between. The CDR3 nucleotides read TGTGCCAGCAGTCTAGGGTTCGGGGGTAACTATGGCTACACCTTC. Its protein product is CASSLGFGGNYGYTF.

This sequence joins TRBV11-3 and TRBJ2-2, with D unclear. Per the germline V gene, CDR1 is SGHNT and CDR2 is YENEEA. The CDR3 has 13 residues. Trimming shortened V by 4 bases and J by 4 bases, and 7 bases separated the two germline ends. CDR3 nucleotide sequence: TGTGCCAGCAGCTCTGTTCCCACCGGGGAGCTGTTTTTT. This translates into CASSSVPTGELFF. The variable domain in full, completed from reference TRBV11-3 and TRBJ2-2, reads EAGVVQSPRYKIIEKKQPVAFWCNPISGHNTLYWYLQNLGQGPELLIRYENEEAVDDSQLPKDRFSAERLKGVDSTLKIQPAELGDSAVYLCASSSVPTGELFFGEGSRLTVL.

This clone was recorded many times. The chain employs TRBV6-2 or TRBV6-3 and TRBJ2-5; the D is unclear. Trimming pared 0 bases from V and 2 bases from J, leaving 10 bases between. This CDR3 is 15 amino acids long. The V gene's germline CDR1 is MNHEY and CDR2 SVGEGT. DNA for the CDR3: TGTGCCAGCAGTTACTCGGGCAGACCTCAAGAGACCCAGTACTTC. Amino acids: CASSYSGRPQETQYF.

This clone was observed a single time. This chain links TRBV19 with TRBJ1-2; weak D call: TRBD1 (6 bases). Per germline, CDR1 LNHDA and CDR2 SQIVND (reference sequence). The CDR3 consists of 16 residues. Between the trimmed V and J ends, which lost 3 bases and 4 bases, there was a span of 18 bases. The DNA for the CDR3 is TGTGCCAGTAGTATTCCTCCCTCGGACAGATTCTATGGCTACACCTTC. As protein: CASSIPPSDRFYGYTF. Using reference TRBV19 and TRBJ1-2 for the parts outside the CDR3, the full variable domain is DGGITQSPKYLFRKEGQNVTLSCEQNLNHDAMYWYRQDPGQGLRLIYYSQIVNDFQKGDIAEGYSVSREKKESFPLTVTSAQKNPTAFYLCASSIPPSDRFYGYTFGSGTRLTVV.

This chain joins TRBV7-6 and TRBJ2-3; 9 positions match TRBD1. The CDR3 sequence is 16 residues long. Trimming removed 4 bases from V and 1 base from J; junction bases left unmatched: 6. The germline V gene encodes CDR1 SGHVS and CDR2 FNYEAQ. For the CDR3, the DNA is TGTGCCAGCAGCTCTCGGACAGGGGCACGCACAGATACGCAGTATTTT. It yields the protein CASSSRTGARTDTQYF.

J is TRBJ2-5 and V is TRBV10-3; TRBD1 matches 10 bases. Germline CDR1 reads ENHRY; CDR2 reads SYGVKD. Trimming at V came to 6 bases and at J to 5 bases, leaving 6 bases not matched to a gene. The CDR3 has 14 residues. The CDR3 sequence: CAIRAGTGDETQYF. The CDR3 region has the DNA TGTGCCATCAGGGCCGGGACAGGGGACGAGACCCAGTACTTC.

The chain combines TRBV3-1 (or the pseudogene TRBV3-2) with TRBJ2-3; TRBD1 matches at 7 bases. Germline CDR1 and CDR2: LGHDT and YNNKEL (reference sequence). The CDR3 totals 15 residues. With V trimmed by 0 bases and J by 4 bases, 4 bases remained unmatched. Here the CDR3 reads CASSQDYRGADTQYF. The CDR3 DNA reads TGTGCCAGCAGCCAAGATTACAGGGGAGCAGATACGCAGTATTTT.

The V gene is TRBV9, the J gene TRBJ2-2; 10 bases agree with TRBD2. The germline V gene encodes CDR1 SGDLS and CDR2 YYNGEE. The CDR3 contains 18 residues. Germline trimming cut 4 bases from V and 0 bases from J; bases unmatched to any gene: 9. The CDR3 coding sequence is TGTGCCAGCAGCCCGACCCTAGCGGGGGAATCGAACACCGGGGAGCTGTTTTTT. It yields the protein CASSPTLAGESNTGELFF.

This clone showed up just once. The CDR3 sequence is CASSAPAGPYEQYF. In DNA form, the CDR3 reads TGTGCCAGTAGTGCCCCAGCGGGACCCTACGAGCAGTACTTC. This sequence joins TRBV19 and TRBJ2-7; 7 bases match TRBD2. Germline CDR1 LNHDA, CDR2 SQIVND (reference sequence). This CDR3 region has 14 residues. Germline trimming cut 5 bases from V and 2 bases from J; bases unmatched to any gene: 6.

Here the CDR3 reads CASSLNRVTHEQYF. The CDR3 nucleotides are TGTGCCAGCAGCTTAAACAGGGTGACCCACGAGCAGTACTTC. The J gene is TRBJ2-7, the V gene TRBV11-2; TRBD1 is a possible D gene (6 bases). The CDR3 loop spans 14 amino acids. Germline CDR1 SGHAT, CDR2 FQNNGV. Between the trimmed V and J ends, which lost 2 bases and 5 bases, there was a span of 13 bases.

The rearrangement links TRBV7-6 to TRBJ2-5; 8 bases line up with TRBD1. CDR3 size: 14 residues. With 5 bases clipped from V and 4 bases from J, the junction kept 6 bases outside the gene matches. CDR1 SGHVS and CDR2 FNYEAQ come from the germline V gene. CDR3 DNA: TGTGCCAGCAGCACCCGTACAGGGGGAGAGACCCAGTACTTC. Its translation: CASSTRTGGETQYF.